This T cell receptor beta chain was documented in a study of cytomegalovirus exposure and HLA in healthy donors. Study-wide findings and caveats: Reports indicate that TCR beta sequences accurately predicted the HLA-A and HLA-B alleles of most subjects. Productive status was seen about 87% or about 30% of the time for most TCR beta V segments in an earlier analysis.

Regarding this clone: What it binds is unknown.

With 60 Vbeta and 13 Jbeta primers, the PCR was carried out. Sequencing was performed with immunoSEQ multiplex PCR; in TCRdb, only in-frame clones are kept and a portion is missing. The sample shows about 140,000 clones, approximately 81% of them seen only once. The sequence derives from a woman aged 35 to 49 in good health and CMV-seropositive. Sequencing used PBMCs.

CDR3 region: CASSLSPIAGPAYEQYF. CDR3 nucleotide sequence: TGTGCCAGCAGTTTATCTCCTATAGCGGGCCCCGCCTACGAGCAGTACTTC. The gene calls are TRBV27 and TRBJ2-7; 7 nucleotides match TRBD2. Losses at the gene ends were 0 bases for V and 2 bases for J; bases not matched to a gene: 10. In germline, CDR1 is MNHEY, CDR2 SMNVEV (reference sequence). The CDR3 covers 17 residues.